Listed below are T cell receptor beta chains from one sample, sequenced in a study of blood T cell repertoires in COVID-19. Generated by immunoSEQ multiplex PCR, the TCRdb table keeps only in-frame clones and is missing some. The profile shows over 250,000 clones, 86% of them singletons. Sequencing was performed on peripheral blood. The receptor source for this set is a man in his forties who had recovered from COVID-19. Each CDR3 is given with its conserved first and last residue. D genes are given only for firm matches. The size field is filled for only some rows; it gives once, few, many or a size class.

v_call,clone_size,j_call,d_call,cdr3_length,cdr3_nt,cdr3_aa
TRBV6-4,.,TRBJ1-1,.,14,TGTGCCAGCAGTCTAACACGGAGGTACACTGAAGCTTTCTTT,CASSLTRRYTEAFF
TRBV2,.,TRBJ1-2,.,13,TGTGCCAGCAGTGAATCTATGCATTATGGCTACACCTTC,CASSESMHYGYTF
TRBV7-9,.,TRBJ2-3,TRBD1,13,TGTGCCAGCAGCCCATTCGGACAGGGGACGCAGTATTTT,CASSPFGQGTQYF
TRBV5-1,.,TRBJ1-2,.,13,TGCGCCAGCAGCTTGGACGGGGTATCTGGCTACACCTTC,CASSLDGVSGYTF
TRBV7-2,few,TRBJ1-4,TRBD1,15,TGTGCCAGCAGCTCCCAGGGGGCAACTAATGAAAAACTGTTTTTT,CASSSQGATNEKLFF
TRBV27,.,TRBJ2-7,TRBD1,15,TGTGCCAGCAGTCCCCGACAGGGGTCCTCCTACGAGCAGTACTTC,CASSPRQGSSYEQYF
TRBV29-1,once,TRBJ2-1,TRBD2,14,TGCAGCGTTGTGAGCGGGAGCTCCTACAATGAGCAGTTCTTC,CSVVSGSSYNEQFF
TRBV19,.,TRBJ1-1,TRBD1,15,TGTGCCAGTAGTCCCCTGGACAGGGGAGTTACTGAAGCTTTCTTT,CASSPLDRGVTEAFF
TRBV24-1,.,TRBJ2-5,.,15,TGTGCCACCAGTGACCGCATTGGGAGCCAAGAGACCCAGTACTTC,CATSDRIGSQETQYF
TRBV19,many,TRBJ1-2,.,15,TGTGCCAGTAGCAGAGAGACAGGTGGGGCCTATGGCTACACCTTC,CASSRETGGAYGYTF
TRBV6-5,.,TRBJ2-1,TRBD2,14,TGTGCCAGCAGTATTAGCGGGAGGGGGACTGAGCAGTTCTTC,CASSISGRGTEQFF
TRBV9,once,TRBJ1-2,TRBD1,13,TGTGCCAGCAGCGTGGGACAGGGGGGAAAGACCTCCTTC,CASSVGQGGKTSF
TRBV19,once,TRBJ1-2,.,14,TGTGCCAGTAGGTCAACAGGAGGGTTAGGTGGCTACACCTTC,CASRSTGGLGGYTF
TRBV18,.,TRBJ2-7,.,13,TGTGCCAGCTCACCCCCGGTGACCTACGAGCAGTACTTC,CASSPPVTYEQYF
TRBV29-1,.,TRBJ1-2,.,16,TGCAGCGTTGAAGATCCCCCGGGACATTGGAACTATGGCTACACCTTC,CSVEDPPGHWNYGYTF
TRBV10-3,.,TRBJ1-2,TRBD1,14,TGTGCCACCTCCCGAGGGACAGGGGTAGGCGGCTACACCTTC,CATSRGTGVGGYTF
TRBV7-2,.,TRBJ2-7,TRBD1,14,TGTGCCAGCAGCATAAACAGGGGGTACTACGAGCAGTACTTC,CASSINRGYYEQYF
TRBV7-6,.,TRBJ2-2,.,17,TGTGCCAGCAGCTTAGGGGCCCGAGAAAGTGGCGACGGGGAGCTGTTTTTT,CASSLGARESGDGELFF
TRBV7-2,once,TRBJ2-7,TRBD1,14,TGTGCCAGCAGCACTCCGACAGGGGACTACGAGCAGTACTTC,CASSTPTGDYEQYF
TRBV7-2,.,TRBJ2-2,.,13,TGTGCCAGCAGCTTCAGGGGTGCCGGGGAGCTGTTTTTT,CASSFRGAGELFF
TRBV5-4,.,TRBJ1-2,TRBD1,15,TGTGCCAGCAGCTTCTGGGGACAGGCTAACTATGGCTACACCTTC,CASSFWGQANYGYTF
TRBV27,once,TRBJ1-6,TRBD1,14,TGTGCCAGCAAGACAGGGCGGGATAATTCACCCCTCCACTTT,CASKTGRDNSPLHF
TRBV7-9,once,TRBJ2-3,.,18,TGTGCCAGCAGCCCCCGGAGTCCGAGAGGGGGTGAGGTAGATACGCAGTATTTT,CASSPRSPRGGEVDTQYF
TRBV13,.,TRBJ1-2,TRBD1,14,TGTGCCAGCAGTTACGGACAGGGACGCTATGGCTACACCTTC,CASSYGQGRYGYTF
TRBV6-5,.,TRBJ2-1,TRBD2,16,TGTGCCAGCAGTTCTAGACTAGCGGGGGCCCATAGTGAGCAGTTCTTC,CASSSRLAGAHSEQFF
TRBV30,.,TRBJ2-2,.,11,TGTGCCTGGAGTCGTAACGGGGAGCTGTTTTTT,CAWSRNGELFF
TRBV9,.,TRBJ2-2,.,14,TGTGCCAGCAGCGTAGGTAGTACTGGCGGGGAGCTGTTTTTT,CASSVGSTGGELFF
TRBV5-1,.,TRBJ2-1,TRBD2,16,TGCGCCAGCAGCTCCCTAGGATCTAAGCGGGGGGGCACGCAGTTCTTC,CASSSLGSKRGGTQFF
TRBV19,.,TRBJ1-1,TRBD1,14,TGTGCCAGTACCTCGGACCACAGGGGGCGGGGAGCTTTCTTT,CASTSDHRGRGAFF
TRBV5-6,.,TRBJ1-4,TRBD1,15,TGTGCCAGCGGTATGACAGGGGTTTTTAATGAAAAACTGTTTTTT,CASGMTGVFNEKLFF
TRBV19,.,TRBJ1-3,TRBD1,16,TGTGCCAGTAGTGCTCGGGACAGGCTAACTGGAAACACCATATATTTT,CASSARDRLTGNTIYF
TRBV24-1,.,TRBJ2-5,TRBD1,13,TGTGCCACCAGTGATTTATCTCGGCAGGGGGCTTACTTC,CATSDLSRQGAYF
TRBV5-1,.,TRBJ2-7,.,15,TGCGCCAGCAGCTTGGCCGGACAGTTATACTACGAGCAGTACTTC,CASSLAGQLYYEQYF
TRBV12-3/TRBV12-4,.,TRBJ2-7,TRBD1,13,TGTGCCAGCAGTTTGGACAGGGGGCACGAGCAGTACTTC,CASSLDRGHEQYF
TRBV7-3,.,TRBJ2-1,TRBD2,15,TGTGCCAGCAGCCTTTCTAGCGGAACCTACAATGAGCAGTTCTTC,CASSLSSGTYNEQFF
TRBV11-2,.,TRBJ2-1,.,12,TGTGCCAGCAGCTTAGAATATTATGAGCAGTTCTTC,CASSLEYYEQFF
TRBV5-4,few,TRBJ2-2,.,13,TGTGCCAGCAGTGCAAATCAGGGGCTGAAGATGTTTTTT,CASSANQGLKMFF
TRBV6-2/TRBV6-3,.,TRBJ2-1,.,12,TGTGCCAGCAGTTACAATCGGGGTGAGCAGTTCTTC,CASSYNRGEQFF
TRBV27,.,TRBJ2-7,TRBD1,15,TGTGCCAGCAGTTATCACAGGGGGCAAGCCTACGAGCAGTACTTC,CASSYHRGQAYEQYF
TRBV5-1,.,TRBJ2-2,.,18,TGCGCCAGCCACCGGGGTCCGGTTGGGGTCATTCAGACCGGGGAGCTGTTTTTT,CASHRGPVGVIQTGELFF
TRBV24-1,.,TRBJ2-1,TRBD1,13,TGTGCCACCAGCGACAGGGACAGCAATGAGCAGTTCTTC,CATSDRDSNEQFF